The 23 T cell receptor beta chains given below trace back to one sample, sequenced in a study of blood T cell repertoires in COVID-19. The data were produced by immunoSEQ multiplex PCR, yet TCRdb's version contains in-frame clones alone and is incomplete. Of 56,000 or so clones listed, 80% to 90% are singletons. The sample consisted of peripheral blood. Receptors were obtained from a man in his fifties or sixties with acute or convalescent COVID-19.

This clone occurred a few times. The chain links TRBV7-9 to TRBJ2-2, with D possibly being TRBD2 (5 bases). Looked up from germline, CDR1 is SEHNR and CDR2 is FQNEAQ (reference sequence). There are 16 residues in the CDR3. The V end was cut by 0 bases, the J end by 6 bases, with 14 bases between. As DNA, the CDR3 is TGTGCCAGCAGCTTAGCGCGGCTACTAGGTTCCGGGGAGCTGTTTTTT. Encoded protein: CASSLARLLGSGELFF.

In nucleotides, the CDR3 is TGTGCCAGCAGTCAAAATGCCCTGACTAGTTTTTACAATGAGCAGTTCTTC. The encoded protein is CASSQNALTSFYNEQFF. This chain joins TRBV6-2 or TRBV6-3 and TRBJ2-1; a possible D gene is TRBD2 (6 bases). CDR3 length: 17 amino acids. V dropped 5 bases and J dropped 4 bases, with 21 bases sitting between them. Germline CDR1 MNHEY, CDR2 SVGEGT.

The chain links TRBV27 to TRBJ2-1; 9 nucleotides agree with TRBD2. The V gene's germline CDR1 is MNHEY and CDR2 SMNVEV (reference sequence). This CDR3 contains 17 residues. After removal of 3 bases from V and 3 bases from J, the junction contained 9 bases not matched to a gene. CDR3 residues: CASSFSGGRADYNEQFF. CDR3 bases: TGTGCCAGCAGTTTCAGCGGCGGGAGGGCCGACTACAATGAGCAGTTCTTC.

This chain connects TRBV7-9 to TRBJ2-7; 10 bases map to TRBD1. J gave up 5 bases and V 1 base, and 8 bases lay outside the gene matches. CDR1 and CDR2 from the germline V gene are SEHNR and FQNEAQ (reference sequence). CDR3 length: 16 residues. The CDR3 loop reads CASSLGPGTGANEQYF. The CDR3 bases are TGTGCCAGCAGCTTAGGCCCCGGGACAGGGGCTAACGAGCAGTACTTC.

The genes are TRBV6-5 and TRBJ1-6; D might be TRBD1 (6 bases). The germline V gene encodes CDR1 MNHEY and CDR2 SVGAGI. Trimming shortened V by 0 bases and J by 9 bases, and 12 bases separated the two germline ends. The CDR3 loop spans 15 amino acids. CDR3 loop: CASSYSDSFSSPLHF. The CDR3 DNA is TGTGCCAGCAGTTACTCGGACAGTTTCTCTTCACCCCTCCACTTT.

V and J are TRBV10-3 and TRBJ2-1, with TRBD1 matching over 12 bases. CDR1 is ENHRY and CDR2 is SYGVKD in the germline V gene. The V and J ends lost 5 bases and 10 bases, in that order; junction bases with no gene match: 9. The CDR3 length is 15 residues. CDR3 protein: CAISNPGQGAREQFF. Here the CDR3 DNA reads TGTGCCATCAGTAACCCGGGACAGGGGGCAAGAGAGCAGTTCTTC.

The chain has TRBV20-1 and TRBJ2-5; the D is unclear. With 3 bases removed from V and 2 bases from J, the gap between germline ends came to 7 bases. The CDR3 totals 12 residues. Germline loops: CDR1 DFQATT, CDR2 SNEGSKA (reference sequence). The CDR3 reads CSASGRQETQYF. The CDR3 coding sequence is TGCAGTGCTAGTGGCAGACAAGAGACCCAGTACTTC.

The chain joins TRBV5-1 to TRBJ1-4; 7 nucleotides agree with TRBD1. J lost 7 bases, V lost 2 bases, and 5 bases had no gene match. The CDR3 length is 14 residues. Germline V lookup: CDR1 SGHRS, CDR2 YFSETQ. Here the CDR3 reads CASSFAGGGEKLFF. CDR3 DNA: TGCGCCAGCAGCTTCGCAGGGGGTGGTGAAAAACTGTTTTTT.

The rearrangement uses TRBV5-1 and TRBJ2-7; 8 bases fit TRBD2. The CDR3 is 13 amino acids. The germline CDR1 and CDR2 sequences are SGHRS and YFSETQ. Trimming at V came to 1 base and at J to 3 bases, leaving 0 bases not matched to a gene. The chain's CDR3 is CASSLREGYEQYF. CDR3 bases: TGCGCCAGCAGCTTGCGGGAGGGCTACGAGCAGTACTTC.

The chain links TRBV6-5 to TRBJ2-7; 8 bases map to TRBD1. The CDR3 is 13 residues long. Trimming at V came to 5 bases and at J to 6 bases, leaving 6 bases not matched to a gene. Germline V gene lookup returns CDR1 MNHEY and CDR2 SVGAGI. This CDR3 is CASSQLQGAEQYF. Here the CDR3 DNA reads TGTGCCAGCAGTCAGCTCCAGGGGGCCGAGCAGTACTTC.

This clone was recorded a few times. CDR3 amino acids: CASSQAQGAYEQYF. CDR3 nucleotide sequence: TGTGCCAGCAGCCAAGCCCAGGGGGCCTACGAGCAGTACTTC. J is TRBJ2-7 and V is TRBV14; the match to TRBD1 covers 7 bases. After removal of 1 base from V and 2 bases from J, the junction contained 2 bases not matched to a gene. The CDR3 sequence is 14 residues long. Germline CDR1 SGHDN, CDR2 FVKESK. The whole variable domain, filled in from reference TRBV14 and TRBJ2-7, reads EAGVTQFPSHSVIEKGQTVTLRCDPISGHDNLYWYRRVMGKEIKFLLHFVKESKQDESGMPNNRFLAERTGGTYSTLKVQPAELEDSGVYFCASSQAQGAYEQYFGPGTRLTVT.

This clone was detected only a few times. The J gene is TRBJ2-2, the V gene TRBV27, with 7 positions matching TRBD1. The CDR3 loop spans 15 amino acids. J lost 0 bases, V lost 5 bases, and 3 bases had no gene match. Per the germline V gene, CDR1 is MNHEY and CDR2 is SMNVEV (reference sequence). As DNA, the CDR3 is TGTGCCAGCAGTCCCGGGACAGCGAACACCGGGGAGCTGTTTTTT. Translating gives CASSPGTANTGELFF.

This chain links TRBV3-1 (or the pseudogene TRBV3-2) with TRBJ2-1; possibly TRBD2 for D (5 bases). V was shortened by 4 bases and J by 9 bases, with 13 bases between the two germline ends. This CDR3 is 13 amino acids long. Looked up from germline, CDR1 is LGHDT and CDR2 is YNNKEL (reference sequence). Written as DNA, the CDR3 is TGTGCCAGCAGCCGACTCGACTATCCTGAGCAGTTCTTC. Translation: CASSRLDYPEQFF.

The rearrangement joins TRBV20-1 to TRBJ2-7; possibly TRBD1 for D (6 bases). The CDR3 sequence is 11 residues long. Germline CDR1 reads DFQATT; CDR2 reads SNEGSKA (reference sequence). V lost 3 bases and J lost 12, with 15 bases in between. As DNA, the CDR3 is TGCAGTGCTAGTACCCCAGGACAGTGGTACTTC. Protein product: CSASTPGQWYF.

The chain recombines TRBV5-1 with TRBJ2-1; the D gene is possibly TRBD1 (5 bases). In germline, CDR1 is SGHRS, CDR2 YFSETQ. Trimming removed 0 bases from V and 6 bases from J, with 7 bases in between. The length of the CDR3 is 13 residues. The chain's CDR3 is CASSLVGVNEQFF. The DNA of the CDR3 is TGCGCCAGCAGCTTGGTAGGGGTCAATGAGCAGTTCTTC.

The chain is built from TRBV10-3 and TRBJ2-3, with 7 bases matching TRBD2. Trimming at V came to 4 bases and at J to 7 bases, leaving 8 bases not matched to a gene. From germline, CDR1 is ENHRY and CDR2 SYGVKD. CDR3 length equals 14 residues. Here the CDR3 DNA reads TGTGCCATCAGTGTGTCTAGCGGATGGAATACGCAGTATTTT. Translated, it gives CAISVSSGWNTQYF.

This rearrangement joins TRBV2 to TRBJ1-1; tentative D call: TRBD1 (5 bases). CDR1 SNHLY and CDR2 FYNNEI come from the germline V gene. This CDR3 contains 14 residues. V was trimmed by 3 bases and J by 5 bases, leaving 13 bases between them. The CDR3 here is CASSEQGDRTEAFF. In DNA, the CDR3 is TGTGCCAGCAGTGAGCAGGGTGATCGGACTGAAGCTTTCTTT.

CDR3 DNA: TGTGCCAGCAGCTTGACAGGGGGTGTCGCAGGAGGCTACACCTTC. As protein: CASSLTGGVAGGYTF. The rearrangement joins TRBV5-5 to TRBJ1-2, with 8 bases identical to TRBD1. The germline V gene has CDR1 SGHKS and CDR2 YYEKEE (reference sequence). The junction had 10 bases not matched to a gene; V was cut back by 1 base and J by 8 bases. The CDR3 is 15 amino acids.

The V and J genes are TRBV15 and TRBJ1-6; maybe TRBD1 (5 bases). The CDR3 contains 14 residues. Germline assignment: CDR1 LNHNV and CDR2 YYDKDF (reference sequence). Trimming took off 0 bases at V and 7 bases at J, with 7 bases between the two ends. The CDR3 DNA reads TGTGCCACCAGCAGAGATACAGGCAATTCACCCCTCCACTTT. This sequence encodes CATSRDTGNSPLHF.

This chain joins TRBV6-1 and TRBJ1-1; D not certain. V was cut by 3 bases and J by 1 base, with 6 bases left in between. This CDR3 is built from 13 residues. Germline V gene sequence: CDR1 MNHNS, CDR2 SASEGT. The CDR3 DNA sequence: TGTGCCAGCAGTGAGTCGGGGAACACTGAAGCTTTCTTT. Translation: CASSESGNTEAFF.

The CDR3 spells CASSQGPNTEAFF. CDR3 nucleotides: TGCGCCAGCAGCCAAGGGCCAAACACTGAAGCTTTCTTT. This chain joins TRBV4-1 and TRBJ1-1; no clear D. The germline V gene encodes CDR1 MGHRA and CDR2 YSYEKL. Trimming removed 1 base from V and 2 bases from J, with 5 bases in between. This CDR3 has 13 residues.

The rearrangement joins TRBV6-5 to TRBJ2-5, with 8 positions matching TRBD2. This CDR3 spans 13 amino acids. Germline-derived CDR1 and CDR2 are MNHEY and SVGAGI. V gave up 6 bases and J gave up 5 bases; unmatched junction bases: 5. This CDR3 is CASSLAGSETQYF. For the CDR3, the DNA is TGTGCCAGCAGCTTAGCGGGAAGCGAGACCCAGTACTTC.

The chain carries TRBV5-1 and TRBJ2-1; D may be TRBD1 (6 bases). CDR1 and CDR2 (germline): SGHRS, YFSETQ. Trimming took off 2 bases at V and 3 bases at J, with 9 bases between the two ends. The CDR3 covers 14 residues. CDR3 sequence: CASSLGQNYNEQFF. CDR3 in DNA: TGCGCCAGCAGCTTAGGACAGAACTACAATGAGCAGTTCTTC.